The 23 T cell receptor beta chains below come from one sample, sequenced in a study of circulating and synovial CD4+ cells in juvenile arthritis. Generated by immunoSEQ multiplex PCR, the TCRdb table keeps only in-frame clones and is missing some. The repertoire holds 30,000 to 40,000 clones, with roughly 94% as singletons. The sample taken for sequencing was CD4+ T cells from blood. These receptors originate from a human donor with juvenile idiopathic arthritis.

This rearrangement joins TRBV10-3 to TRBJ2-5; TRBD1 matches 7 bases. The junction had 2 bases not matched to a gene; V was cut back by 5 bases and J by 2 bases. Germline CDR1 reads ENHRY; CDR2 reads SYGVKD. The length of the CDR3 is 13 residues. The CDR3 spells CAISLTGQETQYF. CDR3 nucleotide sequence: TGTGCCATCAGTTTGACAGGGCAAGAGACCCAGTACTTC.

With respect to this clone: This sample includes further DNA sequences coding for the same CDR3. V gene TRBV7-2 combines with J gene TRBJ1-6, with TRBD1 matching 11 bases. The V gene end was trimmed by 4 bases and the J gene end by 3 bases; junction bases not matched to a gene: 11. CDR3 length: 19 amino acids. The V gene's germline CDR1 is SGHTA and CDR2 FQGNSA. CDR3 sequence reads: CASSSGQGASINYNSPLHF. In DNA form, the CDR3 reads TGTGCCAGCAGCTCCGGACAGGGGGCCTCCATAAACTATAATTCACCCCTCCACTTT.

V usage is TRBV4-3 and J usage is TRBJ2-3, with TRBD2 matching 7 bases. With 6 bases clipped from V and 4 bases from J, the junction kept 10 bases outside the gene matches. Germline V CDR1 and CDR2: LGHNA, YSLEER. The CDR3 totals 15 residues. This CDR3 is CASRRTRRGPDTQYF. The CDR3 nucleotides are TGCGCCAGCAGGCGGACTAGAAGGGGACCAGATACGCAGTATTTT.

This sequence joins TRBV7-2 and TRBJ1-6; D remains ambiguous. CDR1 is SGHTA and CDR2 is FQGNSA in the germline V gene. CDR3 length equals 16 residues. With 8 bases removed from V and 7 bases from J, the gap between germline ends came to 21 bases. Here the CDR3 reads CASGPRVGTGNSPLHF. CDR3 DNA: TGTGCCAGCGGCCCGAGGGTGGGAACGGGAAATTCACCCCTCCACTTT.

This clone was seen a single time. V is TRBV18 and J is TRBJ2-7; 12 bases map to TRBD2. J lost 5 bases, V lost 5 bases, and 10 bases had no gene match. There are 16 residues in the CDR3. Germline CDR1 KGHSH, CDR2 LQKENI. The CDR3 DNA sequence: TGTGCCAGCTCAACCGCTAGCGGGGGGGCCGCCCACGAGCAGTACTTC. Protein: CASSTASGGAAHEQYF.

The chain couples TRBV7-8 to TRBJ2-5, with 7 bases matching TRBD1. Germline-derived CDR1 and CDR2 are SGHVS and FQNEAQ. The CDR3 covers 14 residues. The V and J ends lost 3 bases and 4 bases, in that order; junction bases with no gene match: 5. CDR3 region: CASSFHRGIETQYF. The CDR3 DNA sequence: TGTGCCAGCAGCTTTCACAGGGGTATAGAGACCCAGTACTTC.

Points on this clone: This same CDR3 is encoded by further DNA sequences in the sample. The V gene is TRBV13, the J gene TRBJ1-6; D perhaps matches TRBD1 (6 bases). Per germline, CDR1 PRHDT and CDR2 FYEKMQ (reference sequence). This CDR3 contains 13 residues. Trimming shortened V by 3 bases and J by 7 bases, and 7 bases separated the two germline ends. The DNA for the CDR3 is TGTGCCAGCAGCTTGGGGGCCAATTCACCCCTCCACTTT. Its translation is CASSLGANSPLHF.

J is TRBJ2-3 and V is TRBV7-9; a weak D match, TRBD2 (6 bases). The CDR3 runs to 17 residues. V shed 1 base and J shed 7 bases, with 21 bases lying between them. Germline CDR1 reads SEHNR; CDR2 reads FQNEAQ (reference sequence). The CDR3 reads CASSLDSGLRLYNTQYF. The CDR3 bases are TGTGCCAGCAGCTTAGATTCGGGACTGCGCCTCTACAATACGCAGTATTTT.

The chain links TRBV5-1 to TRBJ2-7, with D maybe TRBD1 (7 bases). Trimming took 1 base from V and 5 from J, leaving 13 bases between them. Looked up from germline, CDR1 is SGHRS and CDR2 is YFSETQ. This CDR3 has 14 residues. CDR3 in amino acids: CASSLSRGVHEQYF. Here the CDR3 DNA reads TGCGCCAGCAGCTTGTCCAGGGGGGTTCACGAGCAGTACTTC. Complete variable domain (other parts from reference TRBV5-1 and TRBJ2-7): KAGVTQTPRYLIKTRGQQVTLSCSPISGHRSVSWYQQTPGQGLQFLFEYFSETQRNKGNFPGRFSGRQFSNSRSEMNVSTLELGDSALYLCASSLSRGVHEQYFGPGTRLTVT.

The chain joins TRBV11-2 to TRBJ2-3, with 9 positions matching TRBD1. Germline trimming cut 7 bases from V and 4 bases from J; bases unmatched to any gene: 6. The germline V gene encodes CDR1 SGHAT and CDR2 FQNNGV. CDR3 length equals 14 residues. Written as DNA, the CDR3 is TGTGCCAGCACCTCCCGACAGGGGGCAGATACGCAGTATTTT. It yields the protein CASTSRQGADTQYF.

The gene calls are TRBV5-1 and TRBJ2-5; TRBD2 matches at 8 bases. The V and J ends lost 1 base and 2 bases, in that order; junction bases with no gene match: 4. Germline V gene lookup returns CDR1 SGHRS and CDR2 YFSETQ. CDR3 length: 15 amino acids. Here the CDR3 DNA reads TGCGCCAGCAGCTTGCCCCGGGGGGGGCAAGAGACCCAGTACTTC. This codes for CASSLPRGGQETQYF.

The genes are TRBV15 and TRBJ1-5; D is perhaps TRBD1 (6 bases). Looked up from germline, CDR1 is LNHNV and CDR2 is YYDKDF (reference sequence). The CDR3 is 14 residues long. The V end was cut by 5 bases, the J end by 7 bases, with 15 bases between. The CDR3 sequence is CATSRGGGIQPQHF. The CDR3 DNA sequence: TGTGCCACCAGCCGAGGGGGGGGGATCCAGCCCCAGCATTTT.

The J gene is TRBJ1-1, the V gene TRBV4-2, with TRBD1 matching over 7 bases. Germline V gene sequence: CDR1 LGHNA, CDR2 YNFKEQ. V lost 0 bases, J lost 0 bases, and 7 bases stayed unmatched. The CDR3 sequence is 17 residues long. Written as DNA, the CDR3 is TGTGCCAGCAGCCAAGATAGGAGGGGGCCCATGAACACTGAAGCTTTCTTT. Its protein is CASSQDRRGPMNTEAFF.

The chain links TRBV4-3 to TRBJ2-4; the match to TRBD1 covers 10 bases. Germline loops: CDR1 LGHNA, CDR2 YSLEER. The CDR3 has 13 residues. V was clipped by 6 bases and J by 7 bases; unmatched bases: 3. The CDR3 DNA reads TGCGCCAGCAGTCGACAGGGGGCCAACATTCAGTACTTC. As protein: CASSRQGANIQYF.

V is TRBV7-9 and J is TRBJ1-6; D call uncertain. Trimming shortened V by 1 base and J by 0 bases, and 10 bases separated the two germline ends. The length of the CDR3 is 17 residues. CDR1 and CDR2 from the germline V gene are SEHNR and FQNEAQ (reference sequence). The CDR3 spells CASSLEAPSSYNSPLHF. The CDR3 DNA sequence: TGTGCCAGCAGCTTAGAAGCCCCGAGCTCCTATAATTCACCCCTCCACTTT.

The V gene is TRBV5-1, the J gene TRBJ2-3; 7 bases match TRBD2. With V trimmed by 0 bases and J by 2 bases, 6 bases remained unmatched. Per the germline V gene, CDR1 is SGHRS and CDR2 is YFSETQ. CDR3 size: 16 residues. CDR3 sequence: CASSLVAGDNTDTQYF. CDR3 nucleotides: TGCGCCAGCAGCTTGGTAGCGGGTGACAACACAGATACGCAGTATTTT.

To note about this clone: One end of the junction varies from germline; a read error may be responsible. This chain uses TRBV6-6 with TRBJ2-3; 8 positions match TRBD2. CDR3 length: 15 amino acids. Germline V gives CDR1 MNHNY, CDR2 SVGAGI (reference sequence). Here the CDR3 reads CAGSYSGGGTDTQYF. The CDR3 region has the DNA TGTGCCGGCAGTTACTCCGGGGGGGGCACAGATACGCAGTATTTT.

V is TRBV5-1 and J is TRBJ1-1; D not certain. The germline gives CDR1 SGHRS, CDR2 YFSETQ. The CDR3 extends over 15 amino acids. The V gene lost 4 bases and the J gene lost 1 base, with 14 bases spanning the gap. The CDR3 reads CASSPELNRNTEAFF. The CDR3 DNA reads as TGCGCCAGCAGCCCCGAACTGAACAGGAACACTGAAGCTTTCTTT.

The DNA of the CDR3 is TGTGCCAGCACCCTAGAGCGGGGTGAGCAGTTCTTC. Protein sequence: CASTLERGEQFF. The rearrangement joins TRBV6-6 to TRBJ2-1; 7 bases are shared with TRBD2. From germline, CDR1 is MNHNY and CDR2 SVGAGI (reference sequence). V was pared by 7 bases and J by 9 bases, with 6 bases of the junction left unmatched. This CDR3 is 12 amino acids long.

The chain is built from TRBV29-1 and TRBJ2-6, with 8 bases fitting TRBD1. CDR3 size: 17 residues. Germline CDR1 reads SQVTM; CDR2 reads ANQGSEA. V dropped 6 bases and J dropped 0; count of bases not matched to a gene: 10. CDR3 loop: CSVPDRAKFSGANVLTF. The CDR3 DNA follows: TGCAGCGTCCCGGACAGGGCAAAGTTCTCTGGGGCCAACGTCCTGACTTTC.

V is TRBV4-3 and J is TRBJ2-2; TRBD2 is a possible D gene (7 bases). The CDR3 is 19 amino acids. Per the germline V gene, CDR1 is LGHNA and CDR2 is YSLEER. The germline V and J ends were trimmed by 0 bases and 16 bases, with 33 bases remaining between them. Written as DNA, the CDR3 is TGCGCCAGCAGCCAAGATTTGACCAGGGGAGGGAGTTGGGGAGCTGAGAAGTTTTTT. It codes for CASSQDLTRGGSWGAEKFF.

The chain uses TRBV5-6 and TRBJ1-2; tentatively, D is TRBD1 (5 bases). CDR1 is SGHDT, CDR2 YYEEEE, per germline. There are 15 residues in the CDR3. The V and J ends lost 2 bases and 2 bases respectively, with 13 bases between them. CDR3 residues: CASSFLQGGNYGYTF. For the CDR3, the DNA is TGTGCCAGCAGCTTTCTGCAGGGAGGAAACTATGGCTACACCTTC. Based on the CDR3 plus reference TRBV5-6 and TRBJ1-2, the full variable domain is DAGVTQSPTHLIKTRGQQVTLRCSPKSGHDTVSWYQQALGQGPQFIFQYYEEEERQRGNFPDRFSGHQFPNYSSELNVNALLLGDSALYLCASSFLQGGNYGYTFGSGTRLTVV.

This chain uses TRBV6-5 with TRBJ1-2; a possible D gene is TRBD1 (6 bases). The V gene lost 10 bases and the J gene lost 8 bases, with 17 bases spanning the gap. There are 12 residues in the CDR3. Germline CDR1 reads MNHEY; CDR2 reads SVGAGI. CDR3 region: CATRGATGGYTF. In DNA, the CDR3 is TGTGCCACTCGGGGGGCGACGGGAGGCTACACCTTC.